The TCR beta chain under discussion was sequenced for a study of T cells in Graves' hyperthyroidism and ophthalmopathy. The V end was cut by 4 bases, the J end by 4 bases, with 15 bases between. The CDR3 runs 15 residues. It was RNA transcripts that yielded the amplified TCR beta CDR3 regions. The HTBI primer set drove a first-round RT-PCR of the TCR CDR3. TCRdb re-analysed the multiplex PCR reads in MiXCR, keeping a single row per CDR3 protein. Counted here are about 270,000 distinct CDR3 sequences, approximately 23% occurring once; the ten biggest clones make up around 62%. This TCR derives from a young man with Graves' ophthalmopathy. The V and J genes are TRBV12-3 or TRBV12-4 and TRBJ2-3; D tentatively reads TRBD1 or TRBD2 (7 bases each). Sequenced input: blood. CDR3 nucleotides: TGTGCCAGCAGTTGGGGGGGAGGGGGCGCAGATACGCAGTATTTT. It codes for CASSWGGGGADTQYF.